The 8 T cell receptor beta chains below all came from one sample that was sequenced in a study of cytomegalovirus exposure and HLA in healthy donors. PCR amplification relied on 60 Vbeta primers (plus 13 Jbeta primers). Sequencing was performed with immunoSEQ multiplex PCR; in TCRdb, only in-frame clones are kept and a portion is missing. The sample consists of some 120,000 clones, approximately 87% of them appearing once. Input material: PBMCs. The receptors here all came from a young man in good health and CMV-seropositive.

This clone came up once. The V and J genes are TRBV7-2 and TRBJ2-7; D uncertain. The CDR3 covers 13 residues. CDR1 and CDR2 (germline): SGHTA, FQGNSA. Trimming pared 1 base from V and 2 bases from J, leaving 6 bases between. DNA for the CDR3: TGTGCCAGCAGCTTAGACAGAACCTACGAGCAGTACTTC. This codes for CASSLDRTYEQYF. Looking up the rest from reference TRBV7-2 and TRBJ2-7 gives the full variable domain: GAGVSQSPSNKVTEKGKDVELRCDPISGHTALYWYRQSLGQGLEFLIYFQGNSAPDKSGLPSDRFSAERTGGSVSTLTIQRTQQEDSAVYLCASSLDRTYEQYFGPGTRLTVT.

The rearrangement uses TRBV19 and TRBJ1-2; D call uncertain. The germline CDR1 and CDR2 sequences are LNHDA and SQIVND (reference sequence). Trimming stripped 4 bases from V and 5 bases from J, with 20 bases between. The CDR3 consists of 16 residues. The CDR3 region is CASSKGPGYSRYGYTF. The CDR3, as DNA: TGTGCCAGTAGTAAGGGCCCGGGATACAGCCGATATGGCTACACCTTC. The full variable domain, completed using reference TRBV19 and TRBJ1-2, is DGGITQSPKYLFRKEGQNVTLSCEQNLNHDAMYWYRQDPGQGLRLIYYSQIVNDFQKGDIAEGYSVSREKKESFPLTVTSAQKNPTAFYLCASSKGPGYSRYGYTFGSGTRLTVV.

DNA of the CDR3: TGTGCCAGCCTAGTCGGGCAGGCTAGAAGGACAGAAGCTTTCTTT. As protein: CASLVGQARRTEAFF. The chain carries TRBV6-5 and TRBJ1-1; TRBD1 might be the D (5 bases). The V and J ends lost 8 bases and 8 bases respectively, with 24 bases between them. CDR1 is MNHEY and CDR2 is SVGAGI in the germline V gene. The CDR3 covers 15 residues.

DNA of the CDR3: TGTGCCAGCAGTGCTTCGGGTGCCTCTGGAAACACCATATATTTT. Translated, it gives CASSASGASGNTIYF. V and J are TRBV2 and TRBJ1-3; D gene uncertain. This CDR3 comprises 15 residues. Between the trimmed V and J ends, which lost 4 bases and 0 bases, there was a span of 10 bases. Germline values: CDR1 SNHLY, CDR2 FYNNEI.

V is TRBV30 and J is TRBJ1-1, with D hard to call. The germline CDR1 and CDR2 sequences are GTSNPN and SVGIG (reference sequence). Trimming removed 5 bases at V and 3 bases at J, with 16 bases between. The CDR3 is 14 residues long. The CDR3, as DNA: TGTGCCTGGGGTACAGAGCAGAGCTACACTGAAGCTTTCTTT. This encodes CAWGTEQSYTEAFF.

V gene TRBV6-5 combines with J gene TRBJ1-2, with D unclear. The CDR3 loop spans 12 amino acids. The germline gives CDR1 MNHEY, CDR2 SVGAGI. V was cut by 6 bases and J by 8 bases, with 13 bases left in between. CDR3 nucleotide sequence: TGTGCCAGCAGGGCTGGGCCGGGGGGCTACACCTTC. This gives the protein CASRAGPGGYTF.

The gene calls are TRBV7-3 and TRBJ1-1, with 7 bases lining up with TRBD1. The CDR3 has 14 residues. From germline, CDR1 is SGHTA and CDR2 FQGTGA. The trim removed 4 bases at V and 1 base at J, leaving 3 bases unmatched. The CDR3 region is CASSYGQENTEAFF. The CDR3 nucleotides read TGTGCCAGCAGCTACGGACAGGAGAACACTGAAGCTTTCTTT.

This chain links TRBV2 with TRBJ1-4, with D unclear. V shed 4 bases and J shed 8 bases, with 20 bases lying between them. The CDR3 length is 16 residues. Germline V lookup: CDR1 SNHLY, CDR2 FYNNEI. For the CDR3, the DNA is TGTGCCAGCAGTGTCAGGCAGGCCGCTTCCCTCGAAAAACTGTTTTTT. Translating gives CASSVRQAASLEKLFF. The variable domain in full, completed from reference TRBV2 and TRBJ1-4, reads EPEVTQTPSHQVTQMGQEVILRCVPISNHLYFYWYRQILGQKVEFLVSFYNNEISEKSEIFDDQFSVERPDGSNFTLKIRSTKLEDSAMYFCASSVRQAASLEKLFFGSGTQLSVL.